The clone carrying this T cell receptor (beta chain) was observed at least ten times. Its antigen is as yet unknown. This specimen belongs to a study of T cell repertoires in cytomegalovirus infection. TCRdb independently ran MiXCR on the reads; one entry per CDR3 protein. The table lists 480,000 or so distinct CDR3 sequences, 11% of them singletons. Study observations and caveats: CMV carriers having the relevant HLA were flagged by cumulative public TCR beta family frequency. Predominance within the ex vivo response was attributable to HLA-C-restricted CMV-specific TCR beta clonotypes.

Germline V lookup: CDR1 MDHEN, CDR2 SYDVKM. V was trimmed by 5 bases and J by 4 bases, leaving 18 bases between them. The CDR3 covers 15 residues. J is TRBJ2-7 and V is TRBV28, with D possibly being TRBD2 (6 bases). Sequencing was done on a sample of PBMCs. The receptor was isolated from a human donor in good health (CMV status not recorded). Some clones in this sample may be carry-over from other donors' samples. The CDR3 DNA sequence: TGTGCCAGCAGTCTCCCGGAGGAGGGCGAGTACGAGCAGTACTTC. It translates to CASSLPEEGEYEQYF.